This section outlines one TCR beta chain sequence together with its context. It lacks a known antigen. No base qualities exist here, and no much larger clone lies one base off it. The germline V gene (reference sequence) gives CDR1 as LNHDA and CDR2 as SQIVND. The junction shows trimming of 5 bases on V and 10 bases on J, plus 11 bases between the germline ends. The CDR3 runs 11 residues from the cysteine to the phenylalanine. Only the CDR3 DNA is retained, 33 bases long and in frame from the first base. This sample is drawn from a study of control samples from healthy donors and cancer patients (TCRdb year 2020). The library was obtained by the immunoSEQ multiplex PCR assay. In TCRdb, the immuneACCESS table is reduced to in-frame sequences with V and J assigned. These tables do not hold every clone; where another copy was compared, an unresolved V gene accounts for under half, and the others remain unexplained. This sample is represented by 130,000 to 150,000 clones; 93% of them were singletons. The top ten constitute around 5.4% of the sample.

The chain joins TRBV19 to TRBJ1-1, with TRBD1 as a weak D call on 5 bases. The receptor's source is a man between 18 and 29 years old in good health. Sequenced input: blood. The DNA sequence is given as TGTGCCAGTAGTGGGGGAATTCGAGCTTTCTTT. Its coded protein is CASSGGIRAFF. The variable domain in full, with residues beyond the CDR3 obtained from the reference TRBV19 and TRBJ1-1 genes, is DGGITQSPKYLFRKEGQNVTLSCEQNLNHDAMYWYRQDPGQGLRLIYYSQIVNDFQKGDIAEGYSVSREKKESFPLTVTSAQKNPTAFYLCASSGGIRAFFGQGTRLTVV.